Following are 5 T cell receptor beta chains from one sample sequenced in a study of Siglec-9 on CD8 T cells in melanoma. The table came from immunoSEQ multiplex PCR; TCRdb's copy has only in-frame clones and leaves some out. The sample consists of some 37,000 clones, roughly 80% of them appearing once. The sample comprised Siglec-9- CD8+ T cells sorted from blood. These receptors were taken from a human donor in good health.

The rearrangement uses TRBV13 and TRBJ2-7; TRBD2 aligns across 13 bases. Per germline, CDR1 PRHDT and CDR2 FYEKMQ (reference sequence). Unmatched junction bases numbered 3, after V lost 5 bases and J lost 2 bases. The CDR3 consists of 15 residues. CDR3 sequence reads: CASSPGLAGAYEQYF. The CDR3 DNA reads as TGTGCCAGCAGCCCCGGACTAGCGGGGGCCTACGAGCAGTACTTC.

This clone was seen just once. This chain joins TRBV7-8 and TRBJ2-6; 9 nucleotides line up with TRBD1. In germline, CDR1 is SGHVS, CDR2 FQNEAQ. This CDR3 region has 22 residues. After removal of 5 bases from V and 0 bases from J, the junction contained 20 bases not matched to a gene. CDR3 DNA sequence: TGTGCCAGCAGCATATCGGCCTCAGGACAGGGGATTATGAGCTCTGGGGCCAACGTCCTGACTTTC. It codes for CASSISASGQGIMSSGANVLTF.

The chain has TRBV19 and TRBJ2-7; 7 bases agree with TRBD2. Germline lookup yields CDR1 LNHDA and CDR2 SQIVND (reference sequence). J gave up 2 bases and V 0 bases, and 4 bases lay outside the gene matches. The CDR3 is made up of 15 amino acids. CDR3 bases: TGTGCCAGTAGTATAGAAGCGGGGCTCCCCTACGAGCAGTACTTC. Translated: CASSIEAGLPYEQYF.

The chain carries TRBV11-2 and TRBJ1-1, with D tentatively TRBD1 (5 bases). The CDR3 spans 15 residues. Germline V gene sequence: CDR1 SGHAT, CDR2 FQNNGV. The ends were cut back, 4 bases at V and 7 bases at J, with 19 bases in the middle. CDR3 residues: CASSSRTGPYYEAFF. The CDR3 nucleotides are TGTGCCAGCAGCTCTCGGACGGGGCCCTATTATGAAGCTTTCTTT.

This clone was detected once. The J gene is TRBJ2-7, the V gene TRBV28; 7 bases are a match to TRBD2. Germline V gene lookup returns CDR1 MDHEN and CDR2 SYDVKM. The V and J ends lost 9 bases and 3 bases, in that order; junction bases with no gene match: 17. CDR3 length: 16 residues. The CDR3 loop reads CASIGLAEYSSYEQYF. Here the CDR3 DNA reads TGTGCCAGTATAGGGCTAGCGGAGTATTCGAGCTACGAGCAGTACTTC.